One T cell receptor (beta chain) is described in this entry. This clonotype was detected only a few times. The clone's antigen remains unknown. Base quality data are lacking; no much larger clone is found one base away. This sample was included in a study of post-analysis software for immune sequencing data (dated by TCRdb to between 2015 and 2017). At the level of the whole study: Relapsing-remitting, secondary progressive and progressive-relapsing multiple sclerosis were recorded as disease courses, and subtype annotation was lacking for some patients. The patient repertoires were set against around ten previously published healthy control repertoires from donors whose ages ranged from roughly 6 to 25 years. A subset of samples was prepared in parallel using single-end sample barcoding, then pooled and co-amplified after Illumina adapter ligation.

TCR beta repertoires were profiled from peripheral blood of approximately 13 young patients with multiple sclerosis to demonstrate the VDJtools post-analysis software. The multiple sclerosis patients were children and adolescents ranging in age from roughly 6 to 15 years. Libraries were constructed by PCR. Instrument used: Illumina HiSeq 2500. To reduce PCR and sequencing biases, unique molecular identifiers were incorporated into the TCR beta cDNA libraries. Per 1 to 10 million input T cells, roughly 0.5 million cDNA molecules were obtained, such that each molecule approximated one T cell. Patient libraries were prepared and sequenced with the same protocol used for the earlier healthy control dataset. Within a given batch, samples were prepared together, multiplexed and sequenced on the same HiSeq lane. In the paper's pipeline: Raw barcoded reads were processed with MIGEC, and single-read molecular identifier groups were discarded before consensus assembly and CDR3 extraction. Clonotype tables were post-analysed with VDJtools, normalizing diversity by down-sampling all datasets to the smallest sample size. To correct batch-related cross-sample contamination, repertoire overlap clustering matched CDR3 amino acid sequences but not nucleotide sequences. TCRdb reworked the public reads: Q25 trimming with fastp, MiXCR clone assembly, productive beta chains retained. Entries are consolidated by CDR3 protein sequence, retaining the most common genes and DNA. The V and J calls follow TCRdb's processing rather than the paper's. The sample includes 170,000 or so distinct CDR3 sequences, with 30% observed a single time. The leading ten clones occupy 1.5% of the sample.

What the authors observed across the whole study: The control group was slightly older than the multiple sclerosis patient group. Direct clustering with F measure revealed strong co-clustering of samples prepared in the same batch, which led to a batch-effect correction. Patients showed significantly higher frequencies than controls for roughly five TRBV segments, among them TRBV5-6, TRBV5-1 and TRBV20-1. Significantly lower normalized Chao1 diversity was found in multiple sclerosis patients than in controls, suggesting substantial peripheral T-cell clonal expansion.

Taken from cysteine to phenylalanine, the CDR3 has 15 residues. Just CDR3 DNA is preserved here, 45 bases in frame from base 1. CDR1 and CDR2, per the germline V gene, are SGHRS and YFSETQ. The junction shows trimming of 0 bases on V and 0 bases on J, plus 7 bases between the germline ends. This clonotype was obtained from a girl aged 10 to 17 with multiple sclerosis. The chain couples TRBV5-1 to TRBJ2-1; the D gene is perhaps TRBD2, from 6 matching bases. The sample taken for sequencing was blood. The DNA reads as follows: TGCGCCAGCAGCTTGGGGGACTCCTCCTACAATGAGCAGTTCTTC. Its protein reads: CASSLGDSSYNEQFF.